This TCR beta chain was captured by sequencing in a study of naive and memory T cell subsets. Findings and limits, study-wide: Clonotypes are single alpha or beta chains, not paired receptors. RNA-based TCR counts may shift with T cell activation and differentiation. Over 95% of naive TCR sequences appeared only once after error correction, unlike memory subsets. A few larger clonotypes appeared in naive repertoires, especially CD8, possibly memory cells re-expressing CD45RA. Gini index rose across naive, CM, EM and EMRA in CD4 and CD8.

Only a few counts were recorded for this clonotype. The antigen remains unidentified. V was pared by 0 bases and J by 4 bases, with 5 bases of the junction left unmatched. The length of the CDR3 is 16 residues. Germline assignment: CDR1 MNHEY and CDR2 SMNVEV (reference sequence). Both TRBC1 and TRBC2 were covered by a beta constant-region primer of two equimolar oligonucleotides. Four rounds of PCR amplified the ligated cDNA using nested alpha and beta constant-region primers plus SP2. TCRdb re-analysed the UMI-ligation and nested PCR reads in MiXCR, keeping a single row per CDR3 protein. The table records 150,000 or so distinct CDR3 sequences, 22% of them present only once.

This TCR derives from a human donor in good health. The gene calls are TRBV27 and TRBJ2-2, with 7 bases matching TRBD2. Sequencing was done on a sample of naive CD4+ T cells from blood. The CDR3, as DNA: TGTGCCAGCAGTTTATCAGCCGGGGGGAGCACCGGGGAGCTGTTTTTT. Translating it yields CASSLSAGGSTGELFF.